This record concerns one T cell receptor beta chain sequence. Its antigen is as yet unknown. This sample was taken from a study of T cells in Graves' hyperthyroidism and ophthalmopathy. Study results and caveats: Ophthalmopathy, as predicted by the model, came a median about six months after the prediction.

V was clipped by 3 bases and J by 0 bases, with 6 bases between them. CDR1 SQVTM and CDR2 ANQGSEA come from the germline V gene. This CDR3 spans 13 amino acids. Over 18 months, lack of ophthalmopathy progression marked Graves' hyperthyroidism as stable. Participants, patients aged 18 to 65, had newly diagnosed hyperthyroidism with a duration under 2 months. Based on clinical symptoms, serum thyroxine and TRAb, thyroid ultrasound and orbital computed tomography, diagnoses were reached. TCR beta CDR3 sequences were amplified from RNA transcripts. The TCR CDR3 first-round RT-PCR relied on the HTBI primer set. Using its own MiXCR run on the multiplex PCR reads, TCRdb lists one record per CDR3 protein. There are approximately 590,000 distinct CDR3 sequences in the sample; about 45% occur only once, and 6.5% to 9% lies in the top ten.

Material for sequencing was peripheral blood or thyroid tissue (not recorded which). The receptor was derived from a woman between 18 and 30 years old with Graves' hyperthyroidism. This chain uses TRBV29-1 with TRBJ1-3; the D is unclear. The CDR3 DNA reads as TGCAGCGTTGAGGCGAGCTCTGGAAACACCATATATTTT. Amino acids: CSVEASSGNTIYF.